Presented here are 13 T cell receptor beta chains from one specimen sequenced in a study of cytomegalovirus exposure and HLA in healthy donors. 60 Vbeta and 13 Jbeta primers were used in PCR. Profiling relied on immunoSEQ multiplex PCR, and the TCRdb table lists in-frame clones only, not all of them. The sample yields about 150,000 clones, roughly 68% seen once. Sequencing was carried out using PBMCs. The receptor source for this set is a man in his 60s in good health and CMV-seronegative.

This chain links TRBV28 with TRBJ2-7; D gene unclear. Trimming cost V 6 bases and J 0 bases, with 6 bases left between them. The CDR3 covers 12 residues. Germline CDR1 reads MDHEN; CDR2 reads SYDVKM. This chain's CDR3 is CASSLSSYEQYF. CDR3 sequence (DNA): TGTGCCAGCAGCCTTAGCTCCTACGAGCAGTACTTC.

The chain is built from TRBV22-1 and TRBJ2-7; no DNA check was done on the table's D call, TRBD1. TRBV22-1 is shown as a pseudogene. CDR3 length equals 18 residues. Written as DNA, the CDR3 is TGTCCTGGGAGCGCACTTGCCAGGGATCGTATCAGCACCTACGAGCAGTACTTC. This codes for CPGSALARDRISTYEQYF.

The CDR3 reads CASSPDRETQYF. CDR3 DNA sequence: TGTGCCAGCTCGCCCGACAGGGAGACCCAGTACTTC. This chain connects TRBV18 to TRBJ2-5; a possible D gene is TRBD1 (6 bases). Germline V gene sequence: CDR1 KGHSH, CDR2 LQKENI. V lost 6 bases and J 5 bases, leaving 10 bases between the germline ends. The CDR3 spans 12 residues. The full variable domain, with the rest looked up from reference TRBV18 and TRBJ2-5, is NAGVMQNPRHLVRRRGQEARLRCSPMKGHSHVYWYRQLPEEGLKFMVYLQKENIIDESGMPKERFSAEFPKEGPSILRIQQVVRGDSAAYFCASSPDRETQYFGPGTRLLVL.

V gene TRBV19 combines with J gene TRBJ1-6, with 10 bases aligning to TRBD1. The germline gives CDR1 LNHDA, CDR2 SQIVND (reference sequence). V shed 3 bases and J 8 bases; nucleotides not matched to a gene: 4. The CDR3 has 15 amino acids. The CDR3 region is CASSMRTGGDSPLHF. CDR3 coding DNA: TGTGCCAGTAGTATGCGGACAGGGGGTGATTCACCCCTCCACTTT.

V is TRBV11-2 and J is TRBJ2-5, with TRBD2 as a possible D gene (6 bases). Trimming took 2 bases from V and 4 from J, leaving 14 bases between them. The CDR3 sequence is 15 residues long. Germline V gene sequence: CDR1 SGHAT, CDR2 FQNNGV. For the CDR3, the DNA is TGTGCCAGCAGCTTACAACGGGACTGGGGAGAGACCCAGTACTTC. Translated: CASSLQRDWGETQYF.

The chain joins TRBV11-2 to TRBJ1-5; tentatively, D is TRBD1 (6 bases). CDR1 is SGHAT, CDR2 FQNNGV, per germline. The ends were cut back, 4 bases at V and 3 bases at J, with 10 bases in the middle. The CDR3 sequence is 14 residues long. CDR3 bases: TGTGCCAGCAGCTCTGGACAGCCCAATCAGCCCCAGCATTTT. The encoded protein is CASSSGQPNQPQHF.

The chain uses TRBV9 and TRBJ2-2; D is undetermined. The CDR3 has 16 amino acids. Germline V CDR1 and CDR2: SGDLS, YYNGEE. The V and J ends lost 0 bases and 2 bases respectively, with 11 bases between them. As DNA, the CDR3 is TGTGCCAGCAGCGTAGATTTACAGTTAAACACCGGGGAGCTGTTTTTT. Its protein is CASSVDLQLNTGELFF.

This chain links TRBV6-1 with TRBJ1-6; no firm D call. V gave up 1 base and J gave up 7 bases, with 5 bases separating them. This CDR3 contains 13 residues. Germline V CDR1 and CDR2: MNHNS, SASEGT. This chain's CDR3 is CASSEGQNSPLHF. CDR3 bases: TGTGCCAGCAGTGAAGGACAAAATTCACCCCTCCACTTT.

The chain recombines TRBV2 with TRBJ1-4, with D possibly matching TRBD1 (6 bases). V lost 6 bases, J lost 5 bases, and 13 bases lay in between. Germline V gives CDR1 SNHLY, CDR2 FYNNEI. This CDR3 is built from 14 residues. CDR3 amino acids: CASRPTGPNEKLFF. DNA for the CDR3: TGTGCCAGCAGGCCAACAGGGCCCAATGAAAAACTGTTTTTT.

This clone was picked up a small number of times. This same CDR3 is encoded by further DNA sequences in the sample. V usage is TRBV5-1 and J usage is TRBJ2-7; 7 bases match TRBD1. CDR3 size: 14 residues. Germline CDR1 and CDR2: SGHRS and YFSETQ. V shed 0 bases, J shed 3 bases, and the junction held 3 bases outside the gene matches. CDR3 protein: CASSLEQGYYEQYF. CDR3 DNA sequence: TGCGCCAGCAGCTTGGAACAGGGGTACTACGAGCAGTACTTC.

CDR3 loop: CASSIGWVAAVTEAFF. For the CDR3, the DNA is TGTGCCAGTAGTATTGGGTGGGTGGCGGCAGTCACTGAAGCTTTCTTT. This chain joins TRBV19 and TRBJ1-1, with no clear D. This CDR3 has 16 amino acids. Trimming removed 3 bases at V and 4 bases at J, with 18 bases between. The germline V gene has CDR1 LNHDA and CDR2 SQIVND (reference sequence).

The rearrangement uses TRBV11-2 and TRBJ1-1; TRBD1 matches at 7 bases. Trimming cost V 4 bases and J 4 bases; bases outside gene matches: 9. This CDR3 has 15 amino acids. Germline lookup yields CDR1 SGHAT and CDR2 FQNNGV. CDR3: CASSSSRGTGTEAFF. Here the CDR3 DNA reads TGTGCCAGCAGCTCCTCCAGGGGGACGGGCACTGAAGCTTTCTTT.

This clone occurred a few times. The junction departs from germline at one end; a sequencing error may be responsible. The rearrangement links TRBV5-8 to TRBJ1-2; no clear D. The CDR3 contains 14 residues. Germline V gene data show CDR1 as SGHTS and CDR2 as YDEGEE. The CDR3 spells CASSLDGARYGYTF. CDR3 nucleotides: TGTGCCAGCAGTTTGGACGGTGCTAGGTATGGCTACACCTTC.